This passage covers 22 T cell receptor beta chains from one sample sequenced in a study of shared clonotypes between healthy human individuals (dated by TCRdb to about 2020). The library was built by means of the immunoSEQ multiplex PCR assay. TCRdb obtained this table from immuneACCESS and retained in-frame rearrangements with V and J assigned. These tables miss some clones; where compared with another copy, unresolved V genes account for less than half of the shortfall, and the remainder is unexplained. Within this sample are about 2.3 million clones, with over 90% of them counted one time only. Of the sample, 0.35% to 0.5% falls within the top ten clones. What was sequenced was naive CD4+ T cells from PBMCs. The meaning of the sample's cell subset or site label: CD45RA+ positively selected. Every receptor here comes from a man aged 18 to 30 in good health. Some clones in this sample may be carry-over from other donors' samples.

The chain carries TRBV29-1 and TRBJ2-5; D assignment may be TRBD1 or TRBD2 (5 bases each). The V end lost 7 bases, the J end lost 5 bases, and 14 bases lay between the germline ends. CDR3 length: 12 amino acids. Germline V gene lookup returns CDR1 SQVTM and CDR2 ANQGSEA. The CDR3 DNA reads as TGCAGCGCCTGGGGGATGCCGGAGACCCAGTACTTC. This sequence encodes CSAWGMPETQYF.

The chain has TRBV15 and TRBJ1-1; D unclear. This CDR3 has 16 residues. V was trimmed by 0 bases and J by 4 bases, leaving 15 bases between them. The germline CDR1 and CDR2 sequences are LNHNV and YYDKDF (reference sequence). The DNA of the CDR3 is TGTGCCACCAGCAGAGATCCAACACCCCTGGGCACTGAAGCTTTCTTT. This codes for CATSRDPTPLGTEAFF.

V usage is TRBV6-4 and J usage is TRBJ1-2; D remains ambiguous. The CDR3 spans 11 residues. Germline loops: CDR1 MRHNA, CDR2 SNTAGT. V lost 8 bases and J 3 bases, leaving 7 bases between the germline ends. DNA for the CDR3: TGTGCCAGCGTACCACACTATGGCTACACCTTC. It encodes CASVPHYGYTF.

J is TRBJ2-2 and V is TRBV19; D gene ambiguous. The V end was cut by 1 base, the J end by 0 bases, with 9 bases between. The length of the CDR3 is 16 residues. Germline V gene data show CDR1 as LNHDA and CDR2 as SQIVND (reference sequence). CDR3 amino acids: CASSIAADANTGELFF. In DNA, the CDR3 is TGTGCCAGTAGTATAGCGGCAGACGCGAACACCGGGGAGCTGTTTTTT.

This clone is a singleton in its sample. The genes are TRBV5-6 and TRBJ1-2; D unclear. V shed 4 bases and J shed 3 bases, with 16 bases lying between them. Germline V CDR1 and CDR2: SGHDT, YYEEEE. The CDR3 consists of 15 residues. The CDR3 loop is CASSEDPVLHYGYTF. In DNA, the CDR3 is TGTGCCAGCAGCGAGGATCCTGTCCTCCACTATGGCTACACCTTC.

To note about this clone: Other DNA sequences in this specimen translate into the identical CDR3. CDR3 DNA: TGTGCCAGCAGCTTGCTAGAGACCCAGTACTTC. Translated: CASSLLETQYF. This chain connects TRBV5-4 to TRBJ2-5; D is undetermined. V was shortened by 1 base and J by 4 bases, with 2 bases between the two germline ends. Germline CDR1 and CDR2: SGHNT and YYREEE (reference sequence). CDR3 length equals 11 residues.

The chain recombines TRBV7-8 with TRBJ2-7; 10 bases align to TRBD1. Germline lookup yields CDR1 SGHVS and CDR2 FQNEAQ. The V gene end was trimmed by 4 bases and the J gene end by 4 bases; junction bases not matched to a gene: 10. CDR3 size: 16 residues. The chain's CDR3 is CASSYLPGTGDYEQYF. CDR3 in DNA: TGTGCCAGCAGCTACCTTCCCGGGACAGGGGATTACGAGCAGTACTTC.

For this clone: The sample holds other DNA sequences that translate to the same CDR3. The chain couples TRBV5-5 to TRBJ1-5; the D is unclear. Looked up from germline, CDR1 is SGHKS and CDR2 is YYEKEE (reference sequence). Trimming took 0 bases from V and 1 from J, leaving 5 bases between them. The CDR3 has 14 amino acids. In nucleotides, the CDR3 is TGTGCCAGCAGCTTGGGGAGAAGCAATCAGCCCCAGCATTTT. Encoded protein: CASSLGRSNQPQHF. Full variable domain (rest looked up from reference TRBV5-5 and TRBJ1-5): DAGVTQSPTHLIKTRGQQVTLRCSPISGHKSVSWYQQVLGQGPQFIFQYYEKEERGRGNFPDRFSARQFPNYSSELNVNALLLGDSALYLCASSLGRSNQPQHFGDGTRLSIL.

This clone was recorded once. The V call is TRBV6-5, the J call TRBJ1-4; D call uncertain. V was clipped by 0 bases and J by 5 bases, with 10 bases between them. From germline, CDR1 is MNHEY and CDR2 SVGAGI. This CDR3 has 15 amino acids. CDR3 amino acids: CASSYSTPRNEKLFF. The CDR3 DNA reads TGTGCCAGCAGTTACTCGACACCGAGAAATGAAAAACTGTTTTTT.

This chain connects TRBV19 to TRBJ1-2; D is possibly TRBD1 (6 bases). In germline, CDR1 is LNHDA, CDR2 SQIVND (reference sequence). V lost 2 bases and J lost 4, with 11 bases in between. The CDR3 consists of 14 residues. The CDR3 region has the DNA TGTGCCAGTAGTATACGCGGCAGGGGCTATGGCTACACCTTC. Amino acids: CASSIRGRGYGYTF.

V is TRBV29-1 and J is TRBJ2-2; D not resolved. V gave up 3 bases and J gave up 6 bases, with 5 bases separating them. The length of the CDR3 is 11 residues. Germline CDR1 SQVTM, CDR2 ANQGSEA. CDR3 coding DNA: TGCAGCGTTGAGATCCCCGGGGAGCTGTTTTTT. It yields the protein CSVEIPGELFF.

In its sample, this clone was seen once. V and J are TRBV7-3 and TRBJ2-3; D remains unclear. CDR1 and CDR2 from the germline V gene are SGHTA and FQGTGA. The CDR3 consists of 14 residues. V dropped 5 bases and J dropped 4 bases, with 13 bases sitting between them. CDR3 region: CASSGVGSADTQYF. Here the CDR3 DNA reads TGTGCCAGCAGCGGAGTCGGTAGTGCAGATACGCAGTATTTT.

The chain recombines TRBV4-2 with TRBJ2-7; 7 nucleotides match TRBD1. CDR1 LGHNA and CDR2 YNFKEQ come from the germline V gene. The CDR3 has 18 residues. V dropped 4 bases and J dropped 0; count of bases not matched to a gene: 15. The CDR3 region has the DNA TGTGCCAGCAGCCCCCACGTCACAGGGGACAGCAGCTCCTACGAGCAGTACTTC. Residues: CASSPHVTGDSSSYEQYF.

The chain joins TRBV5-1 to TRBJ2-1; TRBD1 agrees at 9 bases. V lost 0 bases and J lost 6; bases outside the gene matches: 7. The CDR3 spans 16 residues. Germline values: CDR1 SGHRS, CDR2 YFSETQ. The CDR3 reads CASSLVISDRGNEQFF. Here the CDR3 DNA reads TGCGCCAGCAGCTTGGTAATATCGGACAGGGGCAATGAGCAGTTCTTC.

This chain links TRBV5-1 with TRBJ1-3; D gene unclear. In germline, CDR1 is SGHRS, CDR2 YFSETQ. The CDR3 runs to 16 residues. Trimming stripped 0 bases from V and 2 bases from J, with 12 bases between. The CDR3 reads CASSLDEGPPGNTIYF. The CDR3 region has the DNA TGCGCCAGCAGCTTGGACGAGGGTCCTCCTGGAAACACCATATATTTT. Combining the CDR3 with reference TRBV5-1 and TRBJ1-3 gives the whole variable domain KAGVTQTPRYLIKTRGQQVTLSCSPISGHRSVSWYQQTPGQGLQFLFEYFSETQRNKGNFPGRFSGRQFSNSRSEMNVSTLELGDSALYLCASSLDEGPPGNTIYFGEGSWLTVV.

The genes are TRBV11-3 and TRBJ2-5; D unresolved. The CDR3 contains 16 residues. Trimming cost V 0 bases and J 4 bases, with 15 bases left between them. CDR1 and CDR2 (germline): SGHNT, YENEEA. The CDR3 spells CASSLDSFSGGETQYF. The CDR3 region has the DNA TGTGCCAGCAGCTTAGATAGTTTCTCGGGCGGAGAGACCCAGTACTTC.

A word on this clone: Other DNA sequences in this specimen translate into the identical CDR3. The chain recombines TRBV7-8 with TRBJ1-2; 8 bases are a match to TRBD1. The V gene's germline CDR1 is SGHVS and CDR2 FQNEAQ. Trimming removed 7 bases from V and 4 bases from J; junction bases left unmatched: 5. This CDR3 has 13 residues. The CDR3 sequence: CASTRDRGYGYTF. The CDR3 coding sequence is TGTGCCAGCACCAGAGACAGGGGCTATGGCTACACCTTC.

This rearrangement joins TRBV5-1 to TRBJ1-4; D gene unclear. This CDR3 comprises 14 residues. Per germline, CDR1 SGHRS and CDR2 YFSETQ. Trimming removed 6 bases from V and 2 bases from J, with 11 bases in between. The CDR3 loop is CASTESGTNEKLFF. CDR3 nucleotides: TGCGCCAGCACCGAGTCGGGGACTAATGAAAAACTGTTTTTT.

The J gene is TRBJ2-2, the V gene TRBV29-1; D may match TRBD1 or TRBD2 (5 bases each). Germline CDR1 is SQVTM and CDR2 is ANQGSEA. The ends were cut back, 7 bases at V and 3 bases at J, with 15 bases in the middle. This CDR3 spans 14 amino acids. CDR3 protein: CSAVGARDTGELFF. CDR3 DNA: TGCAGCGCCGTCGGGGCGCGAGACACCGGGGAGCTGTTTTTT.

The chain employs TRBV7-2 and TRBJ1-1, with D unclear. CDR3 length: 15 amino acids. V shed 4 bases and J shed 4 bases, with 16 bases lying between them. Germline V lookup: CDR1 SGHTA, CDR2 FQGNSA. CDR3 DNA: TGTGCCAGCAGCTCTCTTCTATCTACAGTCACTGAAGCTTTCTTT. Its protein product is CASSSLLSTVTEAFF.

The rearrangement links TRBV6-4 to TRBJ1-2; TRBD1 matches 8 bases. CDR1 and CDR2 from the germline V gene are MRHNA and SNTAGT. The CDR3 has 16 amino acids. V lost 5 bases to trimming and J lost 4 bases; unmatched junction nucleotides: 12. The CDR3 coding sequence is TGTGCCAGCAGTCATACCGGGACAGGTTCTCCCTATGGCTACACCTTC. Its translation: CASSHTGTGSPYGYTF.

This clone has just one count. The chain is built from TRBV27 and TRBJ2-3, with D unresolved. This CDR3 spans 11 amino acids. CDR1 MNHEY and CDR2 SMNVEV come from the germline V gene (reference sequence). V lost 7 bases and J lost 8, with 10 bases in between. CDR3 sequence (DNA): TGTGCCAGCACCCACGTTGGTACGCAGTATTTT. It encodes CASTHVGTQYF.